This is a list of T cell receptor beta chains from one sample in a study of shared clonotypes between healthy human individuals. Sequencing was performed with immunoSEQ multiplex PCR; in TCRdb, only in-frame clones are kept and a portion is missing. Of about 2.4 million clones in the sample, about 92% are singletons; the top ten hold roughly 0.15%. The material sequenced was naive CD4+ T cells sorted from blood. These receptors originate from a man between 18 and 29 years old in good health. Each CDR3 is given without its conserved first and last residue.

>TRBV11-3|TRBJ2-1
ASSPGRGPYNEQF
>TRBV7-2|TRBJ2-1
ASSLASNEQF
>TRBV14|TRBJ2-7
ASSQGIPGPYEQY
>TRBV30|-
AWKGSYEQY
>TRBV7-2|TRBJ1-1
ASSLVRGNTEAF
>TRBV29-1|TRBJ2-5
SVERETQY
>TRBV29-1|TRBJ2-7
SVAWLHGSYEQY
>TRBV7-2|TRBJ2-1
ASSLGLAGISYNEQF
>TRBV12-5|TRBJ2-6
ASGFSLSGANVLT
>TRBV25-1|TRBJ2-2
ASSGTSGNTGELF
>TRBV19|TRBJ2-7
ASSRGQLYEQY
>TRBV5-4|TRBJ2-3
ASSPPPGGVTDTQY
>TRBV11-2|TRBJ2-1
ASSLGPIYNEQF
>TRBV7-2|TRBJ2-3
ASSLGRTGADTQY
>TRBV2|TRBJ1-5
ASRGGSSNQPQH
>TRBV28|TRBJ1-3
ASSFSNGNTIY
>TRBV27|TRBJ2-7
ASSFTSASRMY
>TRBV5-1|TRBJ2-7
ASSPGLAGVGEQY
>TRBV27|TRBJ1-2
ASRKDGRQAMGYT
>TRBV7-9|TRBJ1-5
ASGPANQPQH
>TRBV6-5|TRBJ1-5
ASSERTGDQPQH
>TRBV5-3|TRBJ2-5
ARSLATGRYQETQY
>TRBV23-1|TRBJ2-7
ARQYGSEQY
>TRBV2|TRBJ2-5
ASRASTSGDWTQY
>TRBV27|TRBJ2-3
ASSAPELAGGTADTQY
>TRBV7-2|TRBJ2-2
ASSPRNTGELF
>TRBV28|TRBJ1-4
ASSFTGTGGQKLF
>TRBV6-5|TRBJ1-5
ASSYGTGSNQPQH